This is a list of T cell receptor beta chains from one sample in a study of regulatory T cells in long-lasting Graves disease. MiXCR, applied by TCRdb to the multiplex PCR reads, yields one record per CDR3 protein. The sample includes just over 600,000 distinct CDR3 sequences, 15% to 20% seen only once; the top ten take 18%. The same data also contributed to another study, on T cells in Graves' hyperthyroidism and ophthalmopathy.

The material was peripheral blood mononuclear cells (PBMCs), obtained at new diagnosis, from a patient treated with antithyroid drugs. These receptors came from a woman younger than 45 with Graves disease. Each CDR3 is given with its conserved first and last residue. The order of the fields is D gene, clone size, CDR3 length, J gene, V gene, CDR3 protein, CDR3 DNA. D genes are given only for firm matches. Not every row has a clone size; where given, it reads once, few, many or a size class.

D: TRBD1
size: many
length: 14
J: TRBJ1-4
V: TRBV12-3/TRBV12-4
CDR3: CASRDRTGNEKLFF
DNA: TGTGCCAGCAGGGACAGGACGGGGAATGAAAAACTGTTTTTT

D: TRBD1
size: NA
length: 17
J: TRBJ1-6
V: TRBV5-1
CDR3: CASSSGQGASYNSPLHF
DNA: TGCGCCAGCAGCTCCGGACAGGGGGCCTCCTATAATTCACCCCTCCACTTT

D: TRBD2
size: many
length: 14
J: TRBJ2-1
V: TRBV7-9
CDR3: CASSLAGGSHEQFF
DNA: TGTGCCAGCAGCTTAGCGGGAGGGAGCCATGAGCAGTTCTTC

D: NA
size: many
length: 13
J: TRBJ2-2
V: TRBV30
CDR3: CAIDRANTGELFF
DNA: TGTGCCATAGACAGAGCCAACACCGGGGAGCTGTTTTTT

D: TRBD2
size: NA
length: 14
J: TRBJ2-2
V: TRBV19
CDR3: CASNAGGATGELFF
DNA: TGTGCCAGTAATGCGGGAGGGGCGACCGGGGAGCTGTTTTTT

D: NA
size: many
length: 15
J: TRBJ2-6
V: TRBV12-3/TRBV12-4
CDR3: CASSFGTTWANVLTF
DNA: TGTGCCAGCAGTTTCGGGACAACCTGGGCCAACGTCCTGACTTTC

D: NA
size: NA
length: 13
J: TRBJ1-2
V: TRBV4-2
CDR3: CASSQEHGDGYTF
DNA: TGTGCCAGCAGCCAGGAACACGGGGATGGCTACACCTTC

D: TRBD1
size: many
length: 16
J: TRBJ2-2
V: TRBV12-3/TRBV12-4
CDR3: CASSPTDRGRTGELFF
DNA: TGTGCCAGCAGCCCCACGGACAGGGGGAGAACCGGGGAGCTGTTTTTT

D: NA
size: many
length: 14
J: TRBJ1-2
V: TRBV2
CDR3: CASSESVAFRGYTF
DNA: TGTGCCAGCAGTGAATCGGTGGCGTTTCGAGGCTACACCTTC

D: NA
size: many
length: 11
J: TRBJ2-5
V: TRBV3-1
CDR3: CASSQRETQYF
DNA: TGTGCCAGCAGCCAAAGAGAGACCCAGTACTTC

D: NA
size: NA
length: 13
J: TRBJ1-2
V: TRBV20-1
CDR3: CSASRGNNVGYTF
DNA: TGCAGTGCTAGTAGGGGGAACAATGTCGGCTACACCTTC

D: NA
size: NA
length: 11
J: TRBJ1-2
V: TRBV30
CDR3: CASKGHRDYTF
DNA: TGTGCCTCCAAGGGACACAGGGACTACACCTTC